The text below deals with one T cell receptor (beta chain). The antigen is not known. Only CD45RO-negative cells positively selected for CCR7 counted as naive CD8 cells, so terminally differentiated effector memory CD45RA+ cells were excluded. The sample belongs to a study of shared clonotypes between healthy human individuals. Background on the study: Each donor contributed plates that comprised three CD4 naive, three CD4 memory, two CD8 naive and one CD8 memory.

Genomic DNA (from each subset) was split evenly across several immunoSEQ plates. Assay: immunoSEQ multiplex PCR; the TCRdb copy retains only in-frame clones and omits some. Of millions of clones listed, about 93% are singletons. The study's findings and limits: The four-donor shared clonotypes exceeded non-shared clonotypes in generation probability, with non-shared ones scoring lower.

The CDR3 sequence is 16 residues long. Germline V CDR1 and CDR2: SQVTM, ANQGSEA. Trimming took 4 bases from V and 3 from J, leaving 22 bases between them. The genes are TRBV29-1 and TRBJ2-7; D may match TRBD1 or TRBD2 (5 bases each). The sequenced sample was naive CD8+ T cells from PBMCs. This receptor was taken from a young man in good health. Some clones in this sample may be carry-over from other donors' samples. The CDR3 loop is CSVVPGHGSGSYEQYF. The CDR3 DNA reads TGCAGCGTTGTTCCAGGACACGGATCGGGAAGCTACGAGCAGTACTTC.